This T cell receptor beta chain was identified in a study of beta chain features in type 1 diabetes. What was sequenced were expressed TCRB transcripts, since all of the isolated RNA had been reverse transcribed. Method: immunoSEQ multiplex PCR; TCRdb's copy keeps in-frame clones and lacks some. The sample has 310,000 or so clones; around 9% are singletons. One heparinised blood draw, averaging about 100 mL, came from each donor. Germline V lookup: CDR1 SNHLY, CDR2 FYNNEI. V shed 7 bases, J shed 2 bases, and the junction held 5 bases outside the gene matches. The CDR3 is 15 amino acids. A word on this clone: What it recognizes is unknown.

Study-level points and caveats: VDJ junctions sequenced from type 1 diabetes patients showed fewer insertions and more deletions. Type 1 diabetes patients had moderately but significantly shorter TCRB CDR3s in all four CD4+ subsets.

The V gene is TRBV2, the J gene TRBJ2-6; 7 nucleotides align to TRBD1. The TCR was taken from a man under 40 with type 1 diabetes. The sample taken for sequencing was central memory CD4+ T cells from blood. Here the CDR3 reads CASNNRGPGANVLTF. Written as DNA, the CDR3 is TGTGCCAGCAACAACAGGGGTCCTGGGGCCAACGTCCTGACTTTC.